A selection of T cell receptor beta chains follows, all from one sample in a study of CXCR3-negative and CXCR3-positive naive CD8 T cells. TCRdb reanalyzed the 5' RACE reads, giving one entry per CDR3 protein sequence and no DNA. The sample data list under 30,000 distinct CDR3 sequences. The specimen was memory CD8+ T cells from blood. These receptors were obtained from a human donor in good health. Some clones in this sample may be carry-over from other donors' samples. Both conserved end residues are part of each CDR3. Clone size is stated in some rows and not others, as once, few, many or a class when expanded.

J gene,clone size,V gene,CDR3 protein
TRBJ1-1,.,TRBV4-2,CASSQTDNTEAFF
TRBJ2-1,medium-sized,TRBV6-1,CASSVAGGYNEQFF
TRBJ2-3,.,TRBV28,CASRSTATTGLAGGQSTDTQYF
TRBJ2-3,.,TRBV19,CASSTDRMVSTDTQYF
TRBJ2-1,.,TRBV27,CASSLRTSYNEQFF
TRBJ2-3,medium-sized,TRBV28,CASRPRLAGRRDTQYF
TRBJ2-7,.,TRBV27,CASSLRGTEFYEQYF
TRBJ2-7,.,TRBV7-9,CASSKTGLGYEQYF
TRBJ2-1,.,TRBV4-3,CASSQHSGDYNEQFF
TRBJ2-1,medium-sized,TRBV7-3,CASSLGGDYNEQFF
TRBJ1-2,.,TRBV29-1,CSVDSGGRGYTF
TRBJ1-5,medium-sized,TRBV7-8,CASSLEDSSNQPQHF
TRBJ2-1,.,TRBV19,CASSMSYNEQFF
TRBJ1-1,.,TRBV29-1,CSVQRQTDRVAEAFF
TRBJ2-1,.,TRBV7-2,CASSLILGDDNEQFF
TRBJ2-1,.,TRBV7-9,CASSLVVSDEQFF
TRBJ2-2,.,TRBV5-1,CASSFGQANTGELFF
TRBJ2-7,.,TRBV7-7,CASSPGTGAYEQYF
TRBJ1-1,.,TRBV29-1,CSVADGMNTEAFF
TRBJ2-1,.,TRBV20-1,CSARAPGGRGDNEQFF
TRBJ1-1,.,TRBV29-1,CSARTQNTEAFF
TRBJ2-7,.,TRBV29-1,CSVADRAYEQYF
TRBJ2-7,.,TRBV13,CASSQTGQGTHEQYF
TRBJ2-7,.,TRBV28,CASSSDRVSYEQYF
TRBJ2-5,.,TRBV5-6,CASSLATGGPQETQYF
TRBJ1-1,.,TRBV3-1,CASSQDPALLEAFF
TRBJ2-5,.,TRBV29-1,CSVEGGSRALETQYF
TRBJ2-1,.,TRBV5-1,CASSLGLAPPGDEQFF
TRBJ1-2,.,TRBV29-1,CSVESLGNYGYTF
TRBJ2-2,.,TRBV6-2/TRBV6-3,CASSYSLTGELFF
TRBJ2-7,.,TRBV5-1,CASSTPPWDSGPTYEQYF
TRBJ1-2,.,TRBV20-1,CSARSAGKPANYGYTF
TRBJ2-5,.,TRBV5-4,CASSTRGDQETQYF
TRBJ2-5,.,TRBV28,CASSFLSGSKETQYF
TRBJ2-3,.,TRBV10-3,CAISGLWGTDTQYF
TRBJ2-2,.,TRBV29-1,CSVGEGVVRAGRTNTGELFF
TRBJ2-3,.,TRBV6-4,CASSETSGGSTDTQYF
TRBJ2-7,.,TRBV7-9,CASSLIPSQSYEQYF
TRBJ2-3,.,TRBV15,CATSRGAFNTDTQYF
TRBJ2-1,medium-sized,TRBV28,CASSSNPTRGGGDNSYNEQFF
TRBJ2-2,.,TRBV6-5,CASSPSPGQGTGELFF
TRBJ2-2,.,TRBV4-3,CASSQEWAVGFGGELFF
TRBJ2-5,.,TRBV12-3/TRBV12-4,CASTRAEETQYF
TRBJ2-5,.,TRBV3-1,CASSQEAGRYQETQYF
TRBJ1-1,.,TRBV2,CASSPTQGYMNTEAFF
TRBJ2-3,.,TRBV28,CASSWSGGAPDTQYF
TRBJ2-3,.,TRBV9,CASSEQGWVDTQYF
TRBJ1-4,.,TRBV27,CASSFDTTAGELFF
TRBJ1-1,.,TRBV7-9,CASSLLGTGGTEAFF
TRBJ1-5,.,TRBV12-3/TRBV12-4,CASSWVGGLNQPQHF
TRBJ1-2,.,TRBV28,CASSSARGQRLYGYTF
TRBJ2-3,.,TRBV7-3,CASSIRHLDTQYF
TRBJ2-7,.,TRBV7-9,CASSLGQRPYEQYF
TRBJ1-4,.,TRBV7-9,CASSLAWTDEKLFF
TRBJ2-2,.,TRBV15,CATSKDSHTGELFF
TRBJ2-7,.,TRBV5-6,CASSWTSAYEQYF